The 25 T cell receptor beta chains in this list originate from one sample, sequenced in a study of control samples from healthy donors and cancer patients. Assay: immunoSEQ multiplex PCR; the TCRdb copy retains only in-frame clones and omits some. The profile shows roughly 92,000 clones, around nine tenths of them singletons. Material for sequencing was blood. Source of these receptors: a woman aged 60-75 years in good health.

The V and J genes are TRBV5-1 and TRBJ1-1, with D possibly being TRBD1 (5 bases). Trimming stripped 4 bases from V and 3 bases from J, with 16 bases between. The CDR3 is 15 residues long. CDR1 SGHRS and CDR2 YFSETQ come from the germline V gene. The CDR3 DNA follows: TGCGCCAGCAGCGATCGAAGGGGCGTAGACACTGAAGCTTTCTTT. This encodes CASSDRRGVDTEAFF.

The chain has TRBV19 and TRBJ1-3; D not resolved. The CDR3 length is 14 residues. Trimming took off 3 bases at V and 2 bases at J, with 8 bases between the two ends. CDR1 and CDR2 (germline): LNHDA, SQIVND (reference sequence). The CDR3 DNA reads TGTGCCAGTAGTATCTTATCGACTGGAAACACCATATATTTT. Translated, it gives CASSILSTGNTIYF.

A note on this clone: The identical CDR3 is also encoded by other nucleotide sequences in the sample. The CDR3 sequence is CASSVGGGNTIYF. DNA for the CDR3: TGTGCCAGCAGCGTAGGGGGTGGGAACACCATATATTTT. The J gene is TRBJ1-3, the V gene TRBV9, with no clear D. The germline CDR1 and CDR2 sequences are SGDLS and YYNGEE. V was pared by 0 bases and J by 7 bases, with 8 bases between. CDR3 length equals 13 residues.

The chain couples TRBV5-1 to TRBJ2-2; D remains unclear. Germline V CDR1 and CDR2: SGHRS, YFSETQ. This CDR3 spans 15 amino acids. The V gene lost 7 bases and the J gene lost 0 bases, with 13 bases spanning the gap. The CDR3: CASSSVGSNTGELFF. CDR3 in DNA: TGCGCCAGCTCCAGCGTGGGGTCGAACACCGGGGAGCTGTTTTTT.

The chain carries TRBV18 and TRBJ2-2; D is unclear. Looked up from germline, CDR1 is KGHSH and CDR2 is LQKENI. Trimming left V 4 bases short and J 5 bases short, with 14 bases between. The CDR3 is 15 amino acids. The DNA of the CDR3 is TGTGCCAGCTCACTCGTAACCCTGAGGACCGGGGAGCTGTTTTTT. It is translated as CASSLVTLRTGELFF.

The chain uses TRBV7-8 and TRBJ2-5; 9 bases are a match to TRBD2. Germline V lookup: CDR1 SGHVS, CDR2 FQNEAQ. The V segment lost 2 bases and the J segment 5 bases; nucleotides outside the gene matches: 6. This CDR3 region has 15 residues. The CDR3 coding sequence is TGTGCCAGCAGCTTAAGGCGGGGGGGTGTGGAGACCCAGTACTTC. This codes for CASSLRRGGVETQYF.

This clone was recorded only once. V and J are TRBV6-1 and TRBJ1-4; possibly TRBD1 for D (6 bases). This CDR3 spans 15 amino acids. Trimming shortened V by 3 bases and J by 5 bases, and 13 bases separated the two germline ends. CDR1 and CDR2 (germline): MNHNS, SASEGT. CDR3: CASSDLGALNEKLFF. CDR3 DNA: TGTGCCAGCAGTGATCTGGGGGCGTTGAATGAAAAACTGTTTTTT.

This clone was recorded once. V gene TRBV5-1 combines with J gene TRBJ1-1; possibly TRBD1 for D (5 bases). Germline V gene lookup returns CDR1 SGHRS and CDR2 YFSETQ. The V end lost 4 bases, the J end lost 0 bases, and 16 bases lay between the germline ends. The length of the CDR3 is 16 residues. In DNA, the CDR3 is TGCGCCAGCAGCCCGGATGGGGGGGATATGAACACTGAAGCTTTCTTT. Residues: CASSPDGGDMNTEAFF.

In this sample, this clone turned up once. The chain links TRBV7-9 to TRBJ1-3, with D unresolved. CDR3 length: 14 amino acids. The V gene lost 1 base and the J gene lost 0 bases, with 4 bases spanning the gap. Germline V CDR1 and CDR2: SEHNR, FQNEAQ (reference sequence). The CDR3 region is CASSLGTSGNTIYF. CDR3 sequence (DNA): TGTGCCAGCAGCTTAGGGACCTCTGGAAACACCATATATTTT.

This chain joins TRBV2 and TRBJ2-7; 12 bases agree with TRBD2. CDR3 length equals 16 residues. J gave up 3 bases and V 6 bases, and 9 bases lay outside the gene matches. The germline V gene has CDR1 SNHLY and CDR2 FYNNEI. The CDR3 reads CASRARLAGVSYEQYF. The CDR3 DNA is TGTGCCAGCAGAGCCCGACTAGCGGGAGTTAGCTACGAGCAGTACTTC.

The chain couples TRBV6-1 to TRBJ1-2; no firm D call. Germline CDR1 is MNHNS and CDR2 is SASEGT. The V and J ends lost 1 base and 0 bases respectively, with 12 bases between them. The CDR3 length is 16 residues. CDR3 residues: CASSEGFGSTNYGYTF. CDR3 bases: TGTGCCAGCAGTGAAGGGTTCGGGTCAACTAACTATGGCTACACCTTC.

This sequence joins TRBV7-9 and TRBJ1-6; D call uncertain. The CDR3 is 13 residues long. V dropped 6 bases and J dropped 3 bases, with 6 bases sitting between them. CDR1 SEHNR and CDR2 FQNEAQ come from the germline V gene (reference sequence). Written as DNA, the CDR3 is TGTGCCAGCAGTATGGACTATAATTCACCCCTCCACTTT. This translates into CASSMDYNSPLHF.

The V call is TRBV12-3 or TRBV12-4, the J call TRBJ2-3; 11 nucleotides line up with TRBD2. V was pared by 6 bases and J by 9 bases, with 5 bases of the junction left unmatched. The CDR3 runs 13 residues. The CDR3 sequence is CASRTSGEGTQYF. The CDR3 nucleotides are TGTGCCAGCAGGACTAGCGGGGAAGGGACGCAGTATTTT.

This chain links TRBV21-1 with TRBJ1-5. TRBV21-1 is labeled a pseudogene. The CDR3 contains 14 residues. The CDR3 DNA sequence: TGTGCCAGCACTCCGCGGGCGTGCAATCAGCCCCAGCATTTT. Its protein is CASTPRACNQPQHF.

The V gene is TRBV12-5, the J gene TRBJ1-3; D gene unclear. The germline CDR1 and CDR2 sequences are LGHNT and FRNRAP. The CDR3 spans 12 residues. Trimming removed 6 bases at V and 1 base at J, with 4 bases between. The CDR3 reads CASGSSGNTIYF. In DNA form, the CDR3 reads TGTGCTAGTGGCTCGTCTGGAAACACCATATATTTT.

This sequence joins TRBV7-3 and TRBJ2-7; perhaps TRBD2 as D (6 bases). The CDR3 length is 15 residues. The germline V and J ends were trimmed by 6 bases and 0 bases, with 15 bases remaining between them. The germline gives CDR1 SGHTA, CDR2 FQGTGA. The CDR3 nucleotides read TGTGCCAGCAGTCTCGGGAGAGCGAGCTCCTACGAGCAGTACTTC. Amino acids: CASSLGRASSYEQYF.

The genes are TRBV30 and TRBJ1-6; D is undetermined. V was shortened by 4 bases and J by 6 bases, with 13 bases between the two germline ends. This CDR3 is 14 amino acids long. The germline gives CDR1 GTSNPN, CDR2 SVGIG (reference sequence). The CDR3 loop is CAWKRGIANSPLHF. The CDR3 bases are TGTGCCTGGAAGCGGGGAATTGCTAATTCACCCCTCCACTTT.

This chain uses TRBV5-4 with TRBJ1-2; D may be TRBD1 (5 bases). This CDR3 comprises 15 residues. CDR1 and CDR2 from the germline V gene are SGHNT and YYREEE (reference sequence). The V end was cut by 0 bases, the J end by 8 bases, with 17 bases between. The CDR3 DNA reads TGTGCCAGCAGCTTGGAGCCAGGGAGTTTCAACGGCTACACCTTC. Its protein is CASSLEPGSFNGYTF.

CDR3 region: CASRRPGLEETQYF. In DNA form, the CDR3 reads TGTGCCAGCAGGCGCCCGGGACTAGAAGAGACCCAGTACTTC. The chain carries TRBV5-8 and TRBJ2-5; 8 positions match TRBD2. CDR3 length equals 14 residues. Germline-derived CDR1 and CDR2 are SGHTS and YDEGEE. The ends lost 5 bases at V and 3 bases at J; junction bases unmatched: 6.

This chain joins TRBV11-2 and TRBJ1-6; the D gene is possibly TRBD1 (6 bases). Germline V gene data show CDR1 as SGHAT and CDR2 as FQNNGV. The length of the CDR3 is 13 residues. V was shortened by 3 bases and J by 10 bases, with 10 bases between the two germline ends. CDR3 DNA sequence: TGTGCCAGCAGCTTCCTACAGGGATCACCCCTCCACTTT. Translating it yields CASSFLQGSPLHF.

This chain connects TRBV9 to TRBJ1-1; 7 nucleotides match TRBD1. V shed 4 bases and J 5 bases; nucleotides not matched to a gene: 17. This CDR3 contains 17 residues. Looked up from germline, CDR1 is SGDLS and CDR2 is YYNGEE. The CDR3 here is CASSRGEGASERTEAFF. The CDR3 DNA is TGTGCCAGCAGCCGAGGGGAGGGGGCTTCGGAGAGGACTGAAGCTTTCTTT.

In this sample, this clone turned up a few times. Sequence at one end of the junction differs from germline and may be a read error. V usage is TRBV7-7 and J usage is TRBJ2-5; 7 bases agree with TRBD2. Germline lookup yields CDR1 SSHAT and CDR2 FNYEAQ (reference sequence). The CDR3 consists of 13 residues. As DNA, the CDR3 is TGTGCTAGCAGCTTAATTAGGGAGGGGACCCAGTACTTC. Its protein product is CASSLIREGTQYF.

V and J are TRBV19 and TRBJ2-3; possibly TRBD2 for D (5 bases). Between the trimmed V and J ends, which lost 5 bases and 1 base, there was a span of 16 bases. CDR3 size: 16 residues. CDR1 and CDR2 (germline): LNHDA, SQIVND (reference sequence). The CDR3 DNA sequence: TGTGCCAGTAGTCGTATCGGGGAAACCCGCACAGATACGCAGTATTTT. This translates into CASSRIGETRTDTQYF. Using reference TRBV19 and TRBJ2-3 for the parts outside the CDR3, the full variable domain is DGGITQSPKYLFRKEGQNVTLSCEQNLNHDAMYWYRQDPGQGLRLIYYSQIVNDFQKGDIAEGYSVSREKKESFPLTVTSAQKNPTAFYLCASSRIGETRTDTQYFGPGTRLTVL.

This chain links TRBV6-1 with TRBJ2-7; no definite D call. The CDR3 length is 13 residues. Germline-derived CDR1 and CDR2 are MNHNS and SASEGT. Trimming removed 2 bases at V and 5 bases at J, with 10 bases between. The CDR3 is CASSENNPHEQYF. DNA of the CDR3: TGTGCCAGCAGTGAAAATAATCCCCACGAGCAGTACTTC.

The chain links TRBV29-1 to TRBJ2-3; 13 bases match TRBD2. Looked up from germline, CDR1 is SQVTM and CDR2 is ANQGSEA. This CDR3 has 14 residues. V lost 3 bases and J lost 4; bases outside the gene matches: 1. CDR3 in DNA: TGCAGCGTTGAGGGACTAGCGGGATCAGATACGCAGTATTTT. Amino acid sequence: CSVEGLAGSDTQYF.